The next 22 T cell receptor beta chains were all read from a single sample in a study of shared clonotypes between healthy human individuals. Data came from immunoSEQ multiplex PCR; TCRdb stores just in-frame clones and leaves some out. The sample lists about 110,000 clones, around 68% occurring once. Material for sequencing was memory CD8+ T cells sorted from blood. Indicated subset: CD45RO+ cells pooled with CCR7-negative TemRA cells. The receptor source for this set is a woman aged 25 to 39 in good health.

The chain uses TRBV4-1 and TRBJ1-1; no reliable D call. The germline V gene has CDR1 MGHRA and CDR2 YSYEKL. Trimming cost V 1 base and J 1 base, with 7 bases left between them. This CDR3 has 14 residues. The CDR3 sequence is CASSQGPQNTEAFF. Here the CDR3 DNA reads TGCGCCAGCAGCCAAGGCCCACAGAACACTGAAGCTTTCTTT.

This chain connects TRBV9 to TRBJ1-2; D uncertain. The CDR3 is 14 amino acids. Germline V lookup: CDR1 SGDLS, CDR2 YYNGEE. V shed 3 bases and J shed 2 bases, with 11 bases lying between them. The CDR3 DNA is TGTGCCAGCAGCGGAACCACCGTCAACTATGGCTACACCTTC. It specifies CASSGTTVNYGYTF.

The V call is TRBV5-8, the J call TRBJ1-5; 8 bases align to TRBD1. This CDR3 has 15 residues. After removal of 2 bases from V and 4 bases from J, the junction contained 5 bases not matched to a gene. Germline CDR1 reads SGHTS; CDR2 reads YDEGEE. CDR3 sequence (DNA): TGTGCCAGCAGCTTCCATGGGACAGGAAATCAGCCCCAGCATTTT. Its translation is CASSFHGTGNQPQHF.

V is TRBV20-1 and J is TRBJ2-7; D remains ambiguous. V gave up 5 bases and J gave up 5 bases, with 10 bases separating them. Germline V gene lookup returns CDR1 DFQATT and CDR2 SNEGSKA (reference sequence). The CDR3 contains 11 residues. CDR3 loop: CSASHAHEQYF. The CDR3 nucleotides read TGCAGTGCTTCCCACGCCCACGAGCAGTACTTC.

V is TRBV11-2 and J is TRBJ2-1; D gene uncertain. V was cut by 4 bases and J by 6 bases, with 16 bases left in between. Looked up from germline, CDR1 is SGHAT and CDR2 is FQNNGV. This CDR3 comprises 15 residues. The CDR3 DNA is TGTGCCAGCAGCTCCCGCGGCGAGGCTTTCAATGAGCAGTTCTTC. Residues: CASSSRGEAFNEQFF.

This clone came up a few times. V and J are TRBV10-3 and TRBJ2-1; a possible D gene is TRBD2 (6 bases). Trimming stripped 2 bases from V and 8 bases from J, with 13 bases between. There are 14 residues in the CDR3. CDR1 is ENHRY, CDR2 SYGVKD, per germline. The CDR3 DNA is TGTGCCATCAGTGAGGGAGGGCCGGGTCATGAGCAGTTCTTC. It yields the protein CAISEGGPGHEQFF.

The rearrangement links TRBV27 to TRBJ2-7, with a tentative D call TRBD2 (5 bases). The V end was cut by 5 bases, the J end by 2 bases, with 19 bases between. Germline V CDR1 and CDR2: MNHEY, SMNVEV (reference sequence). This CDR3 spans 16 amino acids. The CDR3 DNA reads as TGTGCCAGCAGTCCTCGGACGAGACTACCCCCCTACGAGCAGTACTTC. Translation: CASSPRTRLPPYEQYF.

The chain has TRBV5-1 and TRBJ1-2; weak D call: TRBD1 (6 bases). The V gene lost 2 bases and the J gene lost 6 bases, with 8 bases spanning the gap. Germline assignment: CDR1 SGHRS and CDR2 YFSETQ. The CDR3 covers 12 residues. CDR3 amino acids: CASSLYRDGYTF. The CDR3 region has the DNA TGCGCCAGCAGCTTATACAGGGATGGCTACACCTTC.

V gene TRBV10-3 combines with J gene TRBJ1-5; D uncertain. V lost 8 bases and J lost 7, with 12 bases in between. CDR1 and CDR2 from the germline V gene are ENHRY and SYGVKD. CDR3 size: 12 residues. In DNA, the CDR3 is TGTGCCATCTCGGAGTTACGGCAGCCCCAGCATTTT. This translates into CAISELRQPQHF.

The gene calls are TRBV6-1 and TRBJ2-1; 7 bases align to TRBD1. The germline CDR1 and CDR2 sequences are MNHNS and SASEGT. The CDR3 length is 15 residues. V lost 2 bases and J lost 7; bases outside the gene matches: 8. In DNA form, the CDR3 reads TGTGCCAGCAGTGAATCTGCAGGGGGTCAAAATGAGCAGTTCTTC. This sequence encodes CASSESAGGQNEQFF.

V gene TRBV28 combines with J gene TRBJ1-4, with D perhaps TRBD1 (5 bases). The CDR3 consists of 16 residues. The germline V gene encodes CDR1 MDHEN and CDR2 SYDVKM. Trimming removed 2 bases at V and 5 bases at J, with 15 bases between. The CDR3 reads CASSLVGAKRNEKLFF. The CDR3 DNA reads as TGTGCCAGCAGTTTAGTCGGGGCCAAACGAAATGAAAAACTGTTTTTT.

The CDR3: CASSDGGPQFF. CDR3 bases: TGTGCCAGCAGCGATGGAGGCCCGCAGTTCTTC. The chain is built from TRBV7-9 and TRBJ2-1; D may be TRBD2 (5 bases). There are 11 residues in the CDR3. The germline V gene encodes CDR1 SEHNR and CDR2 FQNEAQ (reference sequence). The ends were cut back, 5 bases at V and 12 bases at J, with 11 bases in the middle.

This clone has only a few counts. The J gene is TRBJ2-7, the V gene TRBV6-6, with D perhaps given as TRBD1 or TRBD2 (5 bases each). This CDR3 contains 13 residues. Per germline, CDR1 MNHNY and CDR2 SVGAGI (reference sequence). The V end lost 0 bases, the J end lost 7 bases, and 10 bases lay between the germline ends. In DNA, the CDR3 is TGTGCCAGCAGTTACTCGGGACGGTCGGAGCAGTACTTC. Translation: CASSYSGRSEQYF.

J is TRBJ2-3 and V is TRBV27, with unresolved D. Trimming removed 8 bases from V and 0 bases from J, with 15 bases in between. Per germline, CDR1 MNHEY and CDR2 SMNVEV (reference sequence). The CDR3 sequence is 15 residues long. CDR3 sequence (DNA): TGTGCCAGCTCATCCCGGCAACCTAGCACAGATACGCAGTATTTT. Protein product: CASSSRQPSTDTQYF.

The chain combines TRBV6-5 with TRBJ2-7; no reliable D call. The CDR3 loop spans 13 amino acids. CDR1 MNHEY and CDR2 SVGAGI come from the germline V gene. The ends were cut back, 0 bases at V and 6 bases at J, with 9 bases in the middle. The CDR3 here is CASSYSIYTEQYF. For the CDR3, the DNA is TGTGCCAGCAGTTACTCGATCTATACCGAGCAGTACTTC.

The genes are TRBV7-8 and TRBJ2-7, with 8 bases that match TRBD2. The germline V gene encodes CDR1 SGHVS and CDR2 FQNEAQ. J lost 1 base, V lost 4 bases, and 9 bases had no gene match. The CDR3 is 16 residues long. DNA of the CDR3: TGTGCCAGCAGCTCCTTGATTCGGGAGGGATCCTACGAGCAGTACTTC. This gives the protein CASSSLIREGSYEQYF. Variable domain in full (rest from reference TRBV7-8 and TRBJ2-7): GAGVSQSPRYKVAKRGQDVALRCDPISGHVSLFWYQQALGQGPEFLTYFQNEAQLDKSGLPSDRFFAERPEGSVSTLKIQRTQQEDSAVYLCASSSLIREGSYEQYFGPGTRLTVT.

The J gene is TRBJ2-5, the V gene TRBV28; D is uncertain. CDR3 length: 15 residues. Trimming left V 5 bases short and J 7 bases short, with 20 bases between. Per germline, CDR1 MDHEN and CDR2 SYDVKM. This CDR3 is CASSPRKDPSGTQYF. The CDR3, as DNA: TGTGCCAGCAGTCCGAGAAAGGACCCCTCTGGGACCCAGTACTTC.

Here the CDR3 reads CASSLARSSDEQYF. In DNA, the CDR3 is TGTGCCAGCAGCTTAGCGCGCAGTAGCGACGAGCAGTACTTC. V usage is TRBV11-3 and J usage is TRBJ2-7; weak D call: TRBD2 (5 bases). The CDR3 loop spans 14 amino acids. CDR1 and CDR2 (germline): SGHNT, YENEEA. The germline V and J ends were trimmed by 1 base and 5 bases, with 12 bases remaining between them.

This clone was counted only a few times. The genes are TRBV27 and TRBJ2-5; D is ambiguous. V lost 2 bases and J 0 bases, leaving 4 bases between the germline ends. The CDR3 length is 13 residues. CDR1 and CDR2 (germline): MNHEY, SMNVEV (reference sequence). The CDR3 DNA is TGTGCCAGCAGTTTACACAACCAAGAGACCCAGTACTTC. This sequence encodes CASSLHNQETQYF.

This clone was detected only once. The gene calls are TRBV30 and TRBJ2-3; 8 nucleotides match TRBD2. The CDR3 sequence is 17 residues long. CDR1 GTSNPN and CDR2 SVGIG come from the germline V gene (reference sequence). V shed 1 base and J 3 bases; nucleotides not matched to a gene: 12. The chain's CDR3 is CAWSDRVSAGGTDTQYF. The CDR3 coding sequence is TGTGCCTGGAGTGATAGGGTGTCGGCGGGAGGAACAGATACGCAGTATTTT.

The V and J genes are TRBV5-6 and TRBJ2-7; 9 nucleotides line up with TRBD2. The CDR3 runs to 16 residues. Germline values: CDR1 SGHDT, CDR2 YYEEEE. V lost 0 bases, J lost 2 bases, and 6 bases stayed unmatched. CDR3 sequence: CASSLAGGRATYEQYF. For the CDR3, the DNA is TGTGCCAGCAGCTTGGCCGGCGGGAGGGCCACCTACGAGCAGTACTTC. Full variable domain (outside the CDR3, taken from reference TRBV5-6 and TRBJ2-7): DAGVTQSPTHLIKTRGQQVTLRCSPKSGHDTVSWYQQALGQGPQFIFQYYEEEERQRGNFPDRFSGHQFPNYSSELNVNALLLGDSALYLCASSLAGGRATYEQYFGPGTRLTVT.

J is TRBJ2-5 and V is TRBV4-2, with D hard to call. The CDR3 runs 14 residues. Trimming shortened V by 0 bases and J by 5 bases, and 10 bases separated the two germline ends. Germline assignment: CDR1 LGHNA and CDR2 YNFKEQ. Written as DNA, the CDR3 is TGTGCCAGCAGCCAAGATAGGGCAACGGAGACCCAGTACTTC. This translates into CASSQDRATETQYF.